This T cell receptor beta chain originates from a study of shared clonotypes between healthy human individuals. About the study: Participating donors consisted of a couple of women and a few men aged 18 to 49.

Worth noting for this clone: Antigen unknown.

TCRdb's copy holds only in-frame clones and misses some; the assay was immunoSEQ multiplex PCR. Of approximately 1.9 million clones listed, over 85% are singletons. Cells designated naive CD8 were CD45RO-negative and were positively selected for CCR7, with terminally differentiated effector memory CD45RA+ cells excluded. Findings and limits, study-wide: When naive CD4 clonotypes were compared across several donors, 4% to 6.5% were shared. Inspection by rarefaction showed sorted-subset sequencing to be incomplete despite large depth.

The CDR3 runs 15 residues. The germline V gene has CDR1 MNHEY and CDR2 SMNVEV (reference sequence). V lost 6 bases and J lost 2, with 17 bases in between. This receptor was taken from a man in his late teens or twenties in good health. Some clones in this sample may be carry-over from other donors' samples. The sequenced material came from naive CD8+ T cells from PBMCs. The genes are TRBV27 and TRBJ2-7; possible D gene TRBD1, 5 bases. CDR3 sequence (DNA): TGTGCCAGCAGGGCGACAGTATCTGATACCTACGAGCAGTACTTC. Residues: CASRATVSDTYEQYF.